The 31 T cell receptor beta chains presented below share a single source sample, sequenced in a study of OX40 agonist ivuxolimab in advanced cancers. Method: immunoSEQ multiplex PCR; TCRdb's copy keeps in-frame clones and lacks some. The sample carries tens of thousands of clones, roughly 90% recorded once. The sequencing here drew on CD4+ or CD8+ T cells sorted from blood, taken in a trial of the OX40 agonist ivuxolimab. All receptors come from an adult with an advanced solid tumor such as melanoma, head and neck, liver or kidney cancer.

This chain links TRBV5-6 with TRBJ2-1, with D possibly matching TRBD2 (6 bases). Trimming removed 4 bases from V and 7 bases from J, with 9 bases in between. Germline-derived CDR1 and CDR2 are SGHDT and YYEEEE. The CDR3 spans 12 residues. In DNA, the CDR3 is TGTGCCAGCAGCCGCGGGACTAATGAGCAGTTCTTC. Amino acids: CASSRGTNEQFF. Looking up the rest from reference TRBV5-6 and TRBJ2-1 gives the full variable domain: DAGVTQSPTHLIKTRGQQVTLRCSPKSGHDTVSWYQQALGQGPQFIFQYYEEEERQRGNFPDRFSGHQFPNYSSELNVNALLLGDSALYLCASSRGTNEQFFGPGTRLTVL.

This sequence joins TRBV5-1 and TRBJ2-3, with TRBD1 as a possible D gene (6 bases). V lost 4 bases, J lost 1 base, and 16 bases lay in between. Germline V gene data show CDR1 as SGHRS and CDR2 as YFSETQ. The CDR3 sequence is 16 residues long. The CDR3 nucleotides read TGCGCCAGCAGCCCTGGAGTCGCAGGGGGCACAGATACGCAGTATTTT. Protein product: CASSPGVAGGTDTQYF.

The chain carries TRBV29-1 and TRBJ2-7, with D uncertain. The V end was cut by 6 bases, the J end by 2 bases, with 8 bases between. Germline V gene data show CDR1 as SQVTM and CDR2 as ANQGSEA. This CDR3 contains 11 residues. The CDR3 sequence is CSVSPPYEQYF. Here the CDR3 DNA reads TGCAGCGTCTCGCCCCCCTACGAGCAGTACTTC.

This clone appeared a single time. One end of the junction varies from germline; a read error may be responsible. This rearrangement joins TRBV7-9 to TRBJ2-5; no definite D call. The germline gives CDR1 SEHNR, CDR2 FQNEAQ (reference sequence). This CDR3 is 11 amino acids long. The CDR3: CASSPQATQYF. In nucleotides, the CDR3 is TGTGCCAGCAGCCCCCAAGCGACCCAGTACTTC.

This clone was counted a single time. This sequence joins TRBV5-4 and TRBJ1-2; TRBD1 matches 9 bases. The CDR3 loop spans 16 amino acids. Germline V CDR1 and CDR2: SGHNT, YYREEE (reference sequence). Trimming at V came to 4 bases and at J to 3 bases, leaving 10 bases not matched to a gene. CDR3: CASSQIPGQGYYGYTF. The CDR3 DNA sequence: TGTGCCAGCAGCCAAATACCGGGACAGGGATACTATGGCTACACCTTC.

The chain joins TRBV5-6 to TRBJ1-1; the match to TRBD1 covers 8 bases. The CDR3 totals 14 residues. J gave up 5 bases and V 4 bases, and 7 bases lay outside the gene matches. CDR1 is SGHDT, CDR2 YYEEEE, per germline. In DNA form, the CDR3 reads TGTGCCAGCAGCCCCGGACAGGGTATGACTGAAGCTTTCTTT. Translation gives CASSPGQGMTEAFF.

This clone was picked up one time. The chain uses TRBV11-2 and TRBJ1-1; 7 bases align to TRBD1. The V gene's germline CDR1 is SGHAT and CDR2 FQNNGV. The CDR3 totals 13 residues. J lost 6 bases, V lost 5 bases, and 6 bases had no gene match. This chain's CDR3 is CASSPPGTAEAFF. Written as DNA, the CDR3 is TGTGCCAGCAGCCCGCCAGGGACAGCTGAAGCTTTCTTT.

The chain carries TRBV13 and TRBJ2-2; possible D gene TRBD2, 5 bases. The CDR3 is made up of 15 amino acids. Trimming removed 6 bases at V and 5 bases at J, with 16 bases between. Looked up from germline, CDR1 is PRHDT and CDR2 is FYEKMQ (reference sequence). This CDR3 is CASRNTRERTGELFF. Here the CDR3 DNA reads TGTGCCAGCAGAAATACTAGGGAGCGGACCGGGGAGCTGTTTTTT. The full variable domain, rest sourced from reference TRBV13 and TRBJ2-2, is AAGVIQSPRHLIKEKRETATLKCYPIPRHDTVYWYQQGPGQDPQFLISFYEKMQSDKGSIPDRFSAQQFSDYHSELNMSSLELGDSALYFCASRNTRERTGELFFGEGSRLTVL.

CDR3 residues: CASDVGGAGTEAFF. The CDR3 DNA sequence: TGCGCCAGCGACGTAGGGGGGGCAGGAACTGAAGCTTTCTTT. The chain carries TRBV5-1 and TRBJ1-1; D is perhaps TRBD1 (6 bases). The V gene lost 7 bases and the J gene lost 5 bases, with 18 bases spanning the gap. The CDR3 length is 14 residues. The V gene's germline CDR1 is SGHRS and CDR2 YFSETQ.

This clone showed up just once. This chain uses TRBV7-9 with TRBJ1-1, with 9 bases identical to TRBD1. Germline trimming cut 1 base from V and 4 bases from J; bases unmatched to any gene: 1. CDR1 and CDR2 from the germline V gene are SEHNR and FQNEAQ (reference sequence). This CDR3 contains 14 residues. This CDR3 is CASSLGGQGTEAFF. The DNA for the CDR3 is TGTGCCAGCAGCTTAGGGGGACAGGGCACTGAAGCTTTCTTT.

The gene calls are TRBV6-5 and TRBJ1-1; 7 nucleotides agree with TRBD1. The germline V gene has CDR1 MNHEY and CDR2 SVGAGI. V was clipped by 0 bases and J by 3 bases; unmatched bases: 7. The CDR3 runs 16 residues. In DNA, the CDR3 is TGTGCCAGCAGTTACTCGAGGAGGGGGCTGGACACTGAAGCTTTCTTT. Protein sequence: CASSYSRRGLDTEAFF.

The chain is built from TRBV4-1 and TRBJ1-5; no clear D. V lost 1 base to trimming and J lost 3 bases, with 4 bases between them. There are 13 residues in the CDR3. Germline lookup yields CDR1 MGHRA and CDR2 YSYEKL. The CDR3 reads CASSQVTNQPQHF. DNA for the CDR3: TGCGCCAGCAGCCAAGTCACCAATCAGCCCCAGCATTTT.

This chain connects TRBV9 to TRBJ1-6; D is undetermined. Looked up from germline, CDR1 is SGDLS and CDR2 is YYNGEE. The V and J ends lost 7 bases and 5 bases respectively, with 16 bases between them. CDR3 size: 15 residues. CDR3 in amino acids: CASDEEAGHNSPLHF. The CDR3 nucleotides read TGTGCCAGCGACGAGGAGGCCGGTCATAATTCACCCCTCCACTTT.

This clone is a singleton in its sample. CDR3 bases: TGTGCCAGCAGTTACAAGGCAGGGAATGGCTACACCTTC. Its translation: CASSYKAGNGYTF. V gene TRBV6-5 combines with J gene TRBJ1-2, with a weak D call TRBD1 (5 bases). Trimming took off 2 bases at V and 6 bases at J, with 10 bases between the two ends. This CDR3 region has 13 residues. CDR1 and CDR2 from the germline V gene are MNHEY and SVGAGI.

This clone was recorded at least ten times. The V gene is TRBV5-4, the J gene TRBJ2-2, with a possible D match to TRBD2 (6 bases). The germline gives CDR1 SGHNT, CDR2 YYREEE (reference sequence). The CDR3 contains 16 residues. The V gene lost 5 bases and the J gene lost 3 bases, with 17 bases spanning the gap. CDR3 protein: CASRSRDLGYTGELFF. CDR3 nucleotides: TGTGCCAGCAGGTCCCGGGACTTGGGGTACACCGGGGAGCTGTTTTTT.

The rearrangement joins TRBV27 to TRBJ1-1, with 8 bases identical to TRBD1. This CDR3 comprises 19 residues. Per germline, CDR1 MNHEY and CDR2 SMNVEV (reference sequence). V dropped 4 bases and J dropped 4; count of bases not matched to a gene: 20. The CDR3 loop is CASSSLGVFQGASGTEAFF. CDR3 coding DNA: TGTGCCAGCAGTTCCCTTGGGGTTTTCCAGGGGGCAAGTGGCACTGAAGCTTTCTTT.

The chain has TRBV11-3 and TRBJ1-5, with a possible D match to TRBD1 (5 bases). The CDR3 spans 17 residues. Germline CDR1 reads SGHNT; CDR2 reads YENEEA. Trimming stripped 1 base from V and 0 bases from J, with 13 bases between. Here the CDR3 DNA reads TGTGCCAGCAGCTTAGGACAGATTTCACATAGCAATCAGCCCCAGCATTTT. Its protein is CASSLGQISHSNQPQHF. The full variable domain, in which reference TRBV11-3 and TRBJ1-5 provide the parts outside the CDR3, is EAGVVQSPRYKIIEKKQPVAFWCNPISGHNTLYWYLQNLGQGPELLIRYENEEAVDDSQLPKDRFSAERLKGVDSTLKIQPAELGDSAVYLCASSLGQISHSNQPQHFGDGTRLSIL.

This chain links TRBV29-1 with TRBJ2-7; D uncertain. Trimming took 8 bases from V and 3 from J, leaving 17 bases between them. This CDR3 has 13 amino acids. Germline V gives CDR1 SQVTM, CDR2 ANQGSEA. In nucleotides, the CDR3 is TGCAGCCGTTCGGGCGCGGAGCGCTACGAGCAGTACTTC. Its translation: CSRSGAERYEQYF.

Written as DNA, the CDR3 is TGTGCCAGCAGCTTGGCCCTACAGGGGATCGGCTACACCTTC. Residues: CASSLALQGIGYTF. The rearrangement joins TRBV7-9 to TRBJ1-2; 7 bases agree with TRBD1. The CDR3 has 14 amino acids. The ends lost 3 bases at V and 8 bases at J; junction bases unmatched: 9. The V gene's germline CDR1 is SEHNR and CDR2 FQNEAQ (reference sequence).

J is TRBJ2-1 and V is TRBV27; D is unclear. Germline V gene sequence: CDR1 MNHEY, CDR2 SMNVEV (reference sequence). This CDR3 comprises 13 residues. The CDR3 protein is CATRAVSYNEQFF. The CDR3 nucleotides read TGTGCGACACGGGCGGTATCCTACAATGAGCAGTTCTTC.

J is TRBJ2-3 and V is TRBV9; TRBD2 agrees at 11 bases. The CDR3 extends over 16 amino acids. J gave up 0 bases and V 4 bases, and 4 bases lay outside the gene matches. CDR1 is SGDLS, CDR2 YYNGEE, per germline. CDR3 sequence reads: CASSSSGGSSTDTQYF. The CDR3 nucleotides read TGTGCCAGCAGCTCTAGCGGGGGGTCTAGCACAGATACGCAGTATTTT.

The V and J genes are TRBV9 and TRBJ1-3, with D possibly being TRBD1 (6 bases). Trimming left V 0 bases short and J 2 bases short, with 9 bases between. The V gene's germline CDR1 is SGDLS and CDR2 YYNGEE. CDR3 size: 15 residues. DNA for the CDR3: TGTGCCAGCAGCGTAGAACAGGGAACTGGAAACACCATATATTTT. This encodes CASSVEQGTGNTIYF.

The gene calls are TRBV27 and TRBJ2-7, with D possibly TRBD1 on 6 matching bases. CDR1 and CDR2 from the germline V gene are MNHEY and SMNVEV (reference sequence). Between the trimmed V and J ends, which lost 3 bases and 6 bases, there was a span of 15 bases. The CDR3 sequence is 14 residues long. CDR3 sequence reads: CASSLSRGLGEQYF. CDR3 in DNA: TGTGCCAGCAGTTTGTCCAGGGGCCTTGGCGAGCAGTACTTC.

Here the CDR3 DNA reads TGTGCCAGCAGCTTGGGTGGCCAGGGAAGTCAGCCCCAGCATTTT. Translation: CASSLGGQGSQPQHF. The chain uses TRBV5-4 and TRBJ1-5; TRBD1 might be the D (5 bases). Trimming stripped 0 bases from V and 6 bases from J, with 13 bases between. Germline lookup yields CDR1 SGHNT and CDR2 YYREEE (reference sequence). The CDR3 runs 15 residues.

The gene calls are TRBV7-9 and TRBJ1-1; 10 bases are a match to TRBD1. Germline V gene lookup returns CDR1 SEHNR and CDR2 FQNEAQ (reference sequence). The CDR3 length is 15 residues. Unmatched junction bases numbered 8, after V lost 7 bases and J lost 3 bases. The CDR3, as DNA: TGTGCCAGCATCCTGAGACAGGGGGCGGACACTGAAGCTTTCTTT. Translation gives CASILRQGADTEAFF.

The chain uses TRBV30 and TRBJ2-2; D remains ambiguous. In germline, CDR1 is GTSNPN, CDR2 SVGIG (reference sequence). This CDR3 is 12 amino acids long. The germline V and J ends were trimmed by 0 bases and 2 bases, with 1 base remaining between them. Written as DNA, the CDR3 is TGTGCCTGGAGTGTTAACACCGGGGAGCTGTTTTTT. Translation: CAWSVNTGELFF.

This clone was observed a single time. V gene TRBV28 combines with J gene TRBJ2-3, with 11 bases matching TRBD2. The germline V gene has CDR1 MDHEN and CDR2 SYDVKM. The length of the CDR3 is 16 residues. The ends lost 4 bases at V and 2 bases at J; junction bases unmatched: 5. CDR3 residues: CASSWTSGRPTDTQYF. As DNA, the CDR3 is TGTGCCAGCAGTTGGACTAGCGGGCGACCCACAGATACGCAGTATTTT.

The chain carries TRBV7-9 and TRBJ2-1; TRBD2 matches 7 bases. With 4 bases clipped from V and 7 bases from J, the junction kept 1 base outside the gene matches. The germline CDR1 and CDR2 sequences are SEHNR and FQNEAQ (reference sequence). This CDR3 region has 12 residues. The CDR3 DNA reads TGTGCCAGCAGCTATAGCGGGAATGAGCAGTTCTTC. It yields the protein CASSYSGNEQFF.

V and J are TRBV10-2 and TRBJ2-7; a possible D gene is TRBD1 (6 bases). The V end was cut by 11 bases, the J end by 4 bases, with 15 bases between. Germline lookup yields CDR1 WSHSY and CDR2 SAAADI. This CDR3 comprises 12 residues. CDR3 sequence: CASSTGSYEQYF. In nucleotides, the CDR3 is TGCGCCTCGTCAACAGGGTCTTACGAGCAGTACTTC.

This rearrangement joins TRBV13 to TRBJ2-1; 14 nucleotides line up with TRBD2. The CDR3 sequence is 19 residues long. Looked up from germline, CDR1 is PRHDT and CDR2 is FYEKMQ (reference sequence). The trim removed 4 bases at V and 3 bases at J, leaving 11 bases unmatched. CDR3 DNA sequence: TGTGCCAGCAGCTCGACCGGGACTAGCGGGGGAGCGATCTACAATGAGCAGTTCTTC. Its protein is CASSSTGTSGGAIYNEQFF.

CDR3: CASSLLGALGTEAFF. CDR3 DNA: TGTGCCAGCAGCTTATTGGGGGCCCTAGGCACTGAAGCTTTCTTT. This chain uses TRBV7-9 with TRBJ1-1, with D possibly being TRBD1 (6 bases). Deletions cut 2 bases from V and 4 bases from J, with 14 bases between. This CDR3 spans 15 amino acids. The germline gives CDR1 SEHNR, CDR2 FQNEAQ (reference sequence).